Below, 32 T cell receptor beta chains from the same sample are listed, as sequenced in a study of blood T cell repertoires in COVID-19. TCRdb's table, derived via immunoSEQ multiplex PCR, lists solely in-frame clones and lacks some. The table shows some 220,000 clones, with roughly 85% occurring only once. The source material was peripheral blood. The receptors were sampled from a man aged 50-60 years with COVID-19, enrolled during active disease.

This sequence joins TRBV27 and TRBJ1-4; a possible D gene is TRBD1 (5 bases). CDR1 is MNHEY and CDR2 is SMNVEV in the germline V gene (reference sequence). The ends were cut back, 5 bases at V and 6 bases at J, with 16 bases in the middle. The CDR3 extends over 15 amino acids. CDR3 protein: CASSGRGSGYEKLFF. CDR3 bases: TGTGCCAGCAGTGGGCGGGGCAGTGGGTATGAAAAACTGTTTTTT.

The genes are TRBV3-1 (or the pseudogene TRBV3-2) and TRBJ2-2; maybe TRBD1 (7 bases). This CDR3 spans 18 amino acids. Germline V CDR1 and CDR2: LGHDT, YNNKEL (reference sequence). V gave up 1 base and J gave up 4 bases, with 19 bases separating them. This CDR3 reads CASSQVLTEGAGTGELFF. The CDR3 nucleotides are TGTGCCAGCAGCCAAGTCCTAACGGAGGGGGCCGGCACCGGGGAGCTGTTTTTT.

This sequence joins TRBV11-1 and TRBJ1-2; D is possibly TRBD1 (6 bases). This CDR3 contains 14 residues. In germline, CDR1 is SGHAT, CDR2 FQDESV (reference sequence). V shed 2 bases and J shed 6 bases, with 13 bases lying between them. The CDR3: CASSLSQQGDGYTF. In DNA, the CDR3 is TGTGCCAGCAGCTTAAGTCAACAGGGTGATGGCTACACCTTC.

This clone was recorded a few times. The CDR3 DNA sequence: TGTGCCAGCAGTGAAGCGCGGGCAGGAGAAATTAACACTGAAGCTTTCTTT. As protein: CASSEARAGEINTEAFF. This chain connects TRBV2 to TRBJ1-1; D is unresolved. CDR1 is SNHLY and CDR2 is FYNNEI in the germline V gene. The V end lost 0 bases, the J end lost 2 bases, and 16 bases lay between the germline ends. The CDR3 runs to 17 residues.

This clone was seen just once. The CDR3 region is CASSLTGDRRETQYF. Here the CDR3 DNA reads TGTGCCAGCAGCTTAACAGGGGACCGACGGGAGACCCAGTACTTC. The chain couples TRBV7-2 to TRBJ2-5, with 7 positions matching TRBD1. The length of the CDR3 is 15 residues. CDR1 and CDR2 from the germline V gene are SGHTA and FQGNSA. V lost 2 bases and J lost 5; bases outside the gene matches: 8.

This chain connects TRBV9 to TRBJ1-5; unclear D gene. Trimming removed 2 bases from V and 2 bases from J, with 2 bases in between. This CDR3 is built from 12 residues. Germline CDR1 and CDR2: SGDLS and YYNGEE. The CDR3 here is CASSVGNQPQHF. CDR3 DNA sequence: TGTGCCAGCAGCGTCGGCAATCAGCCCCAGCATTTT.

The genes are TRBV18 and TRBJ2-1; 9 bases fit TRBD1. With V trimmed by 3 bases and J by 7 bases, 4 bases remained unmatched. The germline V gene encodes CDR1 KGHSH and CDR2 LQKENI. CDR3 length: 14 amino acids. CDR3 in amino acids: CASSPGTGLNEQFF. CDR3 nucleotides: TGTGCCAGCTCACCCGGGACAGGGTTGAATGAGCAGTTCTTC.

This clone has a single count. This same CDR3 is encoded by further DNA sequences in the sample. The chain has TRBV10-3 and TRBJ2-3; no clear D. Per germline, CDR1 ENHRY and CDR2 SYGVKD. V was cut by 0 bases and J by 1 base, with 5 bases left in between. The CDR3 is 14 amino acids. The CDR3 protein is CAISESTGTDTQYF. DNA for the CDR3: TGTGCCATCAGTGAGTCGACTGGCACAGATACGCAGTATTTT.

The CDR3 protein is CAAQGVERGILEQYF. DNA for the CDR3: TGCGCCGCGCAGGGGGTGGAGCGGGGGATTCTGGAGCAGTACTTC. This chain uses TRBV5-1 with TRBJ2-7; D is perhaps TRBD2 (8 bases). CDR1 SGHRS and CDR2 YFSETQ come from the germline V gene. The CDR3 spans 15 residues. V lost 10 bases, J lost 7 bases, and 27 bases lay in between. Full variable domain (remainder filled in from reference TRBV5-1 and TRBJ2-7): KAGVTQTPRYLIKTRGQQVTLSCSPISGHRSVSWYQQTPGQGLQFLFEYFSETQRNKGNFPGRFSGRQFSNSRSEMNVSTLELGDSALYLCAAQGVERGILEQYFGPGTRLTVT.

The chain uses TRBV6-2 or TRBV6-3 and TRBJ2-2, with D perhaps TRBD1 (5 bases). Trimming removed 5 bases from V and 5 bases from J, with 24 bases in between. The CDR3 runs to 18 residues. Per germline, CDR1 MNHEY and CDR2 SVGEGT. The CDR3 loop reads CASSRNPLWQGITGELFF. CDR3 DNA sequence: TGTGCCAGCAGTAGAAACCCTTTGTGGCAGGGAATAACCGGGGAGCTGTTTTTT.

The chain links TRBV19 to TRBJ1-6; maybe TRBD1 (6 bases). Trimming removed 2 bases from V and 0 bases from J, with 11 bases in between. Per germline, CDR1 LNHDA and CDR2 SQIVND (reference sequence). There are 17 residues in the CDR3. CDR3 sequence reads: CASSIFQGSSYNSPLHF. The CDR3 nucleotides are TGTGCCAGTAGTATATTCCAGGGGAGCTCCTATAATTCACCCCTCCACTTT.

This clone was counted once. The chain recombines TRBV19 with TRBJ1-2, with 9 bases matching TRBD1. The CDR3 is 13 residues long. CDR1 and CDR2 (germline): LNHDA, SQIVND (reference sequence). V was clipped by 5 bases and J by 4 bases; unmatched bases: 2. CDR3 sequence (DNA): TGTGCCAGTAGTCCGACAGGGGGCTATGGCTACACCTTC. Translating it yields CASSPTGGYGYTF.

This rearrangement joins TRBV19 to TRBJ1-5; D gene unclear. There are 15 residues in the CDR3. Trimming stripped 1 base from V and 4 bases from J, with 11 bases between. Germline CDR1 and CDR2: LNHDA and SQIVND (reference sequence). In DNA, the CDR3 is TGTGCCAGTAGTATAGTAGACGGGGTTAATCAGCCCCAGCATTTT. Its protein is CASSIVDGVNQPQHF.

Worth noting for this clone: The junction differs from germline at one of its ends, possibly a read error. This chain's CDR3 is CASSYSISGSYGQYF. The CDR3 DNA reads as TGTGCCAGCAGTTACTCGATCTCAGGATCGTACGGGCAGTACTTC. The V and J genes are TRBV6-5 and TRBJ2-7; D remains ambiguous. The CDR3 sequence is 15 residues long. The germline V gene has CDR1 MNHEY and CDR2 SVGAGI.

The V call is TRBV10-3, the J call TRBJ2-1, with 12 bases matching TRBD2. V lost 4 bases and J lost 6; bases outside the gene matches: 4. Germline assignment: CDR1 ENHRY and CDR2 SYGVKD. The CDR3 is 15 residues long. CDR3 nucleotide sequence: TGTGCCATCAGTGCTAGCGGGGGGGTAGGCAATGAGCAGTTCTTC. It encodes CAISASGGVGNEQFF.

The rearrangement links TRBV5-5 to TRBJ1-3; TRBD1 matches 9 bases. The J segment lost 2 bases and the V segment lost 0 bases, leaving 0 bases of the junction unmatched. Germline values: CDR1 SGHKS, CDR2 YYEKEE (reference sequence). This CDR3 has 15 amino acids. DNA of the CDR3: TGTGCCAGCAGCTTGGGGGACAGGGCTGGAAACACCATATATTTT. Its translation is CASSLGDRAGNTIYF.

This clone was recorded only once. The chain links TRBV6-2 or TRBV6-3 to TRBJ2-7; maybe TRBD2 (6 bases). This CDR3 region has 14 residues. The V and J ends lost 2 bases and 2 bases respectively, with 10 bases between them. CDR1 MNHEY and CDR2 SVGEGT come from the germline V gene. CDR3 region: CASSYGGTAYEQYF. Here the CDR3 DNA reads TGTGCCAGCAGTTACGGGGGGACGGCCTACGAGCAGTACTTC.

The rearrangement links TRBV5-4 to TRBJ2-5, with 7 bases fitting TRBD1. The CDR3 runs 17 residues. V lost 0 bases and J lost 8; bases outside the gene matches: 16. Looked up from germline, CDR1 is SGHNT and CDR2 is YYREEE (reference sequence). CDR3 nucleotides: TGTGCCAGCAGCTTGGGTATTGGCTGGGACAGCCCGTCCACCCAGTACTTC. It encodes CASSLGIGWDSPSTQYF.

V gene TRBV5-4 combines with J gene TRBJ2-7, with 9 nucleotides matching TRBD1. This CDR3 has 15 amino acids. The ends lost 2 bases at V and 3 bases at J; junction bases unmatched: 6. Per germline, CDR1 SGHNT and CDR2 YYREEE (reference sequence). The CDR3, as DNA: TGTGCCAGCAGCTTAGGGGGACAGGGAATCTACGAGCAGTACTTC. Protein product: CASSLGGQGIYEQYF.

The V gene is TRBV5-1, the J gene TRBJ2-1; 8 positions match TRBD2. V gave up 2 bases and J gave up 2 bases; unmatched junction bases: 3. The CDR3 sequence is 15 residues long. Germline V lookup: CDR1 SGHRS, CDR2 YFSETQ. DNA of the CDR3: TGCGCCAGCAGCTTTTCACTAGCGGCCTACAATGAGCAGTTCTTC. The encoded protein is CASSFSLAAYNEQFF.

The chain carries TRBV5-4 and TRBJ2-5, with 9 bases lining up with TRBD2. Germline V gene lookup returns CDR1 SGHNT and CDR2 YYREEE (reference sequence). This CDR3 is built from 15 residues. Trimming cost V 5 bases and J 5 bases; bases outside gene matches: 10. CDR3 residues: CASRKAGGQGETQYF. For the CDR3, the DNA is TGTGCCAGCAGAAAAGCGGGGGGCCAGGGCGAGACCCAGTACTTC.

The chain carries TRBV6-2 or TRBV6-3 and TRBJ2-1; TRBD2 matches 11 bases. The CDR3 runs 15 residues. Germline CDR1 is MNHEY and CDR2 is SVGEGT. The trim removed 5 bases at V and 7 bases at J, leaving 7 bases unmatched. The CDR3 DNA reads TGTGCCAGCAGTCCCGGGACTAGCGGTAGGAATGAGCAGTTCTTC. It translates to CASSPGTSGRNEQFF.

The chain employs TRBV10-1 and TRBJ1-5; 8 positions agree with TRBD1. The CDR3 consists of 21 residues. V shed 0 bases and J 0 bases; nucleotides not matched to a gene: 16. Per the germline V gene, CDR1 is WNHNN and CDR2 is SYGVQD (reference sequence). The CDR3 sequence is CASSESSGNRDRRYSNQPQHF. In DNA form, the CDR3 reads TGCGCCAGCAGTGAGTCGAGTGGCAACAGGGACAGGAGGTATAGCAATCAGCCCCAGCATTTT.

The chain has TRBV19 and TRBJ1-5; 8 nucleotides match TRBD1. Germline CDR1 and CDR2: LNHDA and SQIVND (reference sequence). This CDR3 has 15 residues. J lost 0 bases, V lost 6 bases, and 4 bases had no gene match. CDR3 amino acids: CASSPGQGSNQPQHF. DNA for the CDR3: TGTGCCAGTAGCCCCGGACAGGGTAGCAATCAGCCCCAGCATTTT.

The sample holds one count of this clone. The V and J genes are TRBV24-1 and TRBJ2-5; TRBD1 aligns across 8 bases. This CDR3 region has 15 residues. CDR1 is KGHDR, CDR2 SFDVKD, per germline. CDR3 sequence reads: CATQGTRGPQETQYF. The CDR3 DNA follows: TGTGCTACACAGGGTACCAGGGGGCCCCAAGAGACCCAGTACTTC.

The sample holds one count of this clone. CDR3 DNA: TGTGCCAGCAGCCTGACACCGACCGTGGACACTGAAGCTTTCTTT. Protein product: CASSLTPTVDTEAFF. V gene TRBV5-4 combines with J gene TRBJ1-1; D not resolved. CDR1 and CDR2 from the germline V gene are SGHNT and YYREEE (reference sequence). The V end lost 4 bases, the J end lost 3 bases, and 16 bases lay between the germline ends. The CDR3 runs 15 residues.

This clone appeared once. The chain joins TRBV28 to TRBJ2-7, with D perhaps TRBD2 (7 bases). CDR1 and CDR2 (germline): MDHEN, SYDVKM. CDR3 size: 17 residues. V dropped 7 bases and J dropped 3 bases, with 25 bases sitting between them. The CDR3 sequence: CASTRRRGGINFYEQYF. The CDR3 DNA reads as TGTGCCAGCACCCGACGAAGGGGGGGGATAAACTTCTACGAGCAGTACTTC.

This sequence joins TRBV28 and TRBJ2-7; 9 bases fit TRBD2. Germline lookup yields CDR1 MDHEN and CDR2 SYDVKM. The junction had 11 bases not matched to a gene; V was cut back by 8 bases and J by 6 bases. This CDR3 spans 14 amino acids. CDR3: CASPGAGGHFEQYF. CDR3 sequence (DNA): TGTGCCAGCCCCGGGGCGGGGGGGCACTTCGAGCAGTACTTC. Using reference TRBV28 and TRBJ2-7 for the parts outside the CDR3, the full variable domain is DVKVTQSSRYLVKRTGEKVFLECVQDMDHENMFWYRQDPGLGLRLIYFSYDVKMKEKGDIPEGYSVSREKKERFSLILESASTNQTSMYLCASPGAGGHFEQYFGPGTRLTVT.

This rearrangement joins TRBV3-1 (or the pseudogene TRBV3-2) to TRBJ2-3; D perhaps matches TRBD2 (6 bases). Germline V lookup: CDR1 LGHDT, CDR2 YNNKEL (reference sequence). Trimming cost V 2 bases and J 13 bases, with 13 bases left between them. The CDR3 is made up of 12 amino acids. CDR3 nucleotides: TGTGCCAGCAGCCAATCTGCGGGGTCGGAGTATTTT. It yields the protein CASSQSAGSEYF.

The V and J genes are TRBV7-9 and TRBJ1-1; TRBD1 matches at 8 bases. Per germline, CDR1 SEHNR and CDR2 FQNEAQ (reference sequence). The V and J ends lost 5 bases and 2 bases, in that order; junction bases with no gene match: 4. This CDR3 is built from 14 residues. The CDR3 loop reads CASSLTGGNTEAFF. CDR3 nucleotides: TGTGCCAGCAGCCTCACAGGGGGTAACACTGAAGCTTTCTTT.

This clone was counted a single time. A read error may account for a junction end that differs from germline. The chain carries TRBV7-7 and TRBJ2-5, with 8 nucleotides matching TRBD1. There are 15 residues in the CDR3. CDR1 and CDR2 (germline): SSHAT, FNYEAQ (reference sequence). In DNA, the CDR3 is TGTGCTAGCAGCTCGTACAGGGGGTACCAAGAGACCCAGTACTTC. As protein: CASSSYRGYQETQYF. The full variable domain, with the rest looked up from reference TRBV7-7 and TRBJ2-5, is GAGVSQSPRYKVTKRGQDVTLRCDPISSHATLYWYQQALGQGPEFLTYFNYEAQPDKSGLPSDRFSAERPEGSISTLTIQRTEQRDSAMYRCASSSYRGYQETQYFGPGTRLLVL.

This clone was seen just once. The chain joins TRBV5-1 to TRBJ1-2; 8 nucleotides match TRBD1. This CDR3 has 15 residues. Unmatched junction bases numbered 10, after V lost 3 bases and J lost 6 bases. Germline CDR1 is SGHRS and CDR2 is YFSETQ. The CDR3 sequence is CASSWAAGGANGYTF. In nucleotides, the CDR3 is TGCGCCAGCAGCTGGGCGGCAGGGGGCGCAAATGGCTACACCTTC. Full variable domain (outside the CDR3, taken from reference TRBV5-1 and TRBJ1-2): KAGVTQTPRYLIKTRGQQVTLSCSPISGHRSVSWYQQTPGQGLQFLFEYFSETQRNKGNFPGRFSGRQFSNSRSEMNVSTLELGDSALYLCASSWAAGGANGYTFGSGTRLTVV.